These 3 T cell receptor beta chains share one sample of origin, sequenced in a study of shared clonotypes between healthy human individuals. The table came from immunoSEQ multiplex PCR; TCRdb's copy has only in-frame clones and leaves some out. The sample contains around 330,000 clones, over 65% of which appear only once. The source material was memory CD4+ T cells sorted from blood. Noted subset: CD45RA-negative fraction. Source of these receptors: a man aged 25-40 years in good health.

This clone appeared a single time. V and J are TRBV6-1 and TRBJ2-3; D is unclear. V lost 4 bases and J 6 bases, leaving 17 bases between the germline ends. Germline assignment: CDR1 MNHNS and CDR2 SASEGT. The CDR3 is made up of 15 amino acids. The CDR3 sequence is CASSVPVPSEDTQYF. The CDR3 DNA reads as TGTGCCAGCAGTGTACCGGTCCCTTCGGAGGATACGCAGTATTTT.

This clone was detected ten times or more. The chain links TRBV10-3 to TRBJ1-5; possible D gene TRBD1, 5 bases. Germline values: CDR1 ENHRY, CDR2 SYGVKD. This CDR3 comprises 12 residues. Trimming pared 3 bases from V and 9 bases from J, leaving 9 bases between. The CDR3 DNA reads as TGTGCCATCAGTGATCCCGGGACGCCCCAGCATTTT. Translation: CAISDPGTPQHF.

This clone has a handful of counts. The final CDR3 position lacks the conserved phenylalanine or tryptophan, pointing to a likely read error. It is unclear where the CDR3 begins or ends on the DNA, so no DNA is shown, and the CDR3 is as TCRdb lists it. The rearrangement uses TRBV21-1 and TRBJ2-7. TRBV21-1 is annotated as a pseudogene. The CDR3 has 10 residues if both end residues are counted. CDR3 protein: CASDGQRGRI.